These 17 T cell receptor beta chains were sequenced from one sample in a study of identical twins. One entry per CDR3 protein results from TCRdb running MiXCR on the 5' RACE reads. This sample carries 450,000 or so distinct CDR3 sequences, around 14% of them seen once, and the ten largest clones take more than 0.5%. These same records also appear under a second study, on yellow fever vaccine responses in identical twins.

The material sequenced was CD4+ T cells sorted from blood. These TCRs come from a young woman in good health.

This clonotype was observed a few times. The chain recombines TRBV6-2 or TRBV6-3 with TRBJ2-2, with D hard to call. This CDR3 is built from 13 residues. The germline V gene encodes CDR1 MNHEY and CDR2 SVGEGT. Deletions cut 4 bases from V and 6 bases from J, with 9 bases between. For the CDR3, the DNA is TGTGCCAGCAGTTCAAGGCAGCCCGGGGAGCTGTTTTTT. It codes for CASSSRQPGELFF.

This clonotype was seen a few times. This chain joins TRBV10-3 and TRBJ2-3, with 9 positions matching TRBD2. The CDR3 is made up of 17 amino acids. Germline V gene lookup returns CDR1 ENHRY and CDR2 SYGVKD. V dropped 2 bases and J dropped 6; count of bases not matched to a gene: 12. The CDR3 coding sequence is TGTGCCATCAGTGAGCTTCCGGCGGGCAGCGGGGGGGATACGCAGTATTTT. Its translation is CAISELPAGSGGDTQYF.

The rearrangement uses TRBV7-2 and TRBJ1-5; a possible D gene is TRBD1 (5 bases). With 0 bases removed from V and 9 bases from J, the gap between germline ends came to 9 bases. In germline, CDR1 is SGHTA, CDR2 FQGNSA. The CDR3 totals 13 residues. The CDR3 bases are TGTGCCAGCAGCTTAGCATCCGGGGGGCCCCAGCATTTT. Protein: CASSLASGGPQHF.

This clonotype occurred a few times. V gene TRBV7-2 combines with J gene TRBJ2-7, with 8 bases that match TRBD2. The CDR3 runs 14 residues. Losses at the gene ends were 1 base for V and 6 bases for J; bases not matched to a gene: 5. Germline V gene sequence: CDR1 SGHTA, CDR2 FQGNSA. The CDR3: CASSLGASGREQYF. CDR3 in DNA: TGTGCCAGCAGCTTAGGGGCTAGCGGGCGCGAGCAGTACTTC.

This chain uses TRBV10-3 with TRBJ2-7; 7 nucleotides align to TRBD2. Trimming removed 6 bases from V and 0 bases from J; junction bases left unmatched: 5. The CDR3 spans 14 residues. Germline loops: CDR1 ENHRY, CDR2 SYGVKD. The CDR3 loop is CAIRRRESSYEQYF. In DNA, the CDR3 is TGTGCCATCAGGCGGCGGGAGAGCTCCTACGAGCAGTACTTC.

This clonotype showed up just a few times. The rearrangement joins TRBV20-1 to TRBJ2-1; 7 bases fit TRBD2. The CDR3 loop spans 13 amino acids. CDR1 and CDR2 (germline): DFQATT, SNEGSKA (reference sequence). J gave up 9 bases and V 5 bases, and 10 bases lay outside the gene matches. CDR3 protein: CSAYIVGRVEQFF. CDR3 nucleotide sequence: TGCAGTGCTTACATTGTGGGGAGGGTTGAGCAGTTCTTC.

V gene TRBV29-1 combines with J gene TRBJ2-5; tentative D call: TRBD2 (6 bases). Germline V CDR1 and CDR2: SQVTM, ANQGSEA. This CDR3 comprises 14 residues. V lost 1 base and J lost 6, with 15 bases in between. CDR3 in amino acids: CSVEGPGERKTQYF. In DNA form, the CDR3 reads TGCAGCGTTGAAGGTCCGGGGGAGCGGAAGACCCAGTACTTC.

This clonotype came up a few times. The J gene is TRBJ2-3, the V gene TRBV7-2, with a tentative D call TRBD2 (5 bases). This CDR3 is 15 amino acids long. Germline values: CDR1 SGHTA, CDR2 FQGNSA. V gave up 5 bases and J gave up 0 bases, with 12 bases separating them. The CDR3 loop reads CASSRDYSSTDTQYF. For the CDR3, the DNA is TGTGCCAGCAGCCGTGACTACTCTAGCACAGATACGCAGTATTTT.

This clonotype was detected only a few times. The chain recombines TRBV6-2 or TRBV6-3 with TRBJ2-7; 11 bases align to TRBD1. Germline V gene data show CDR1 as MNHEY and CDR2 as SVGEGT. The CDR3 spans 15 residues. The V segment lost 7 bases and the J segment 3 bases; nucleotides outside the gene matches: 8. CDR3 amino acids: CASNLPGQGGYEQYF. For the CDR3, the DNA is TGTGCCAGCAATCTCCCGGGACAGGGGGGCTACGAGCAGTACTTC.

The gene calls are TRBV28 and TRBJ1-6; perhaps TRBD1 as D (6 bases). The V and J ends lost 4 bases and 10 bases respectively, with 17 bases between them. Germline assignment: CDR1 MDHEN and CDR2 SYDVKM. This CDR3 spans 15 amino acids. The CDR3 coding sequence is TGTGCCAGCAGTTCAGCGGGGGCAATTAAATCACCCCTCCACTTT. It yields the protein CASSSAGAIKSPLHF.

In this sample, this clonotype turned up a few times. The chain uses TRBV2 and TRBJ2-7; 7 nucleotides match TRBD1. The CDR3 extends over 16 amino acids. J lost 0 bases, V lost 7 bases, and 12 bases had no gene match. Looked up from germline, CDR1 is SNHLY and CDR2 is FYNNEI. The CDR3 sequence: CASTTPRDSFSYEQYF. The CDR3 DNA follows: TGTGCCAGCACGACACCCCGGGACAGTTTCTCCTACGAGCAGTACTTC.

The chain has TRBV12-3 or TRBV12-4 and TRBJ1-2, with D possibly matching TRBD1 (5 bases). Trimming took 5 bases from V and 14 from J, leaving 21 bases between them. The CDR3 has 13 amino acids. The CDR3 DNA sequence: TGTGCCAGCAGTCTAATAGGGGTCCCGGGACTAACCTTC. It codes for CASSLIGVPGLTF.

The chain links TRBV4-3 to TRBJ2-7; 7 bases are a match to TRBD2. Trimming at V came to 2 bases and at J to 0 bases, leaving 19 bases not matched to a gene. The CDR3 contains 20 residues. Germline V lookup: CDR1 LGHNA, CDR2 YSLEER. DNA for the CDR3: TGCGCCAGCAGCCAACCGAGGACTAGTCACTGGGGAACCCACTCCTACGAGCAGTACTTC. Translation: CASSQPRTSHWGTHSYEQYF.

The CDR3 here is CSVDVFKGGRSYEQYF. As DNA, the CDR3 is TGCAGCGTTGACGTATTTAAAGGGGGACGCTCCTACGAGCAGTACTTC. The chain recombines TRBV29-1 with TRBJ2-7; D may be TRBD1 (6 bases). CDR3 size: 16 residues. Germline CDR1 SQVTM, CDR2 ANQGSEA. Trimming cost V 3 bases and J 0 bases, with 18 bases left between them.

The J gene is TRBJ2-7, the V gene TRBV25-1, with 11 bases fitting TRBD1. V was pared by 4 bases and J by 0 bases, with 5 bases of the junction left unmatched. From germline, CDR1 is MGHDK and CDR2 SYGVNS. This CDR3 contains 16 residues. The CDR3 DNA sequence: TGTGCCAGCAGTGCTACGGGACAGGGGGTCTCCTACGAGCAGTACTTC. Amino acids: CASSATGQGVSYEQYF.

This clonotype was picked up a small number of times. In DNA form, the CDR3 reads TGTGCCAGCAGCCCTCGGACTAGCGGGATCACCGGGGAGCTGTTTTTT. This codes for CASSPRTSGITGELFF. The chain recombines TRBV4-2 with TRBJ2-2; 12 nucleotides agree with TRBD2. With 4 bases clipped from V and 4 bases from J, the junction kept 4 bases outside the gene matches. Per germline, CDR1 LGHNA and CDR2 YNFKEQ. The CDR3 is 16 amino acids.

V is TRBV20-1 and J is TRBJ2-7; D assignment may be TRBD1 or TRBD2 (5 bases each). Trimming pared 5 bases from V and 5 bases from J, leaving 10 bases between. This CDR3 has 11 amino acids. CDR1 is DFQATT and CDR2 is SNEGSKA in the germline V gene (reference sequence). DNA of the CDR3: TGCAGTGCTCCGGTGGGGGACGAGCAGTACTTC. Its translation is CSAPVGDEQYF.